The rows below give T cell receptor beta chains drawn from one sample of a study of T cells in Graves' hyperthyroidism and ophthalmopathy. TCRdb reprocessed the multiplex PCR reads with MiXCR, giving one entry per CDR3 protein. The table includes about 360,000 distinct CDR3 sequences, about 20% detected once. The sample comprised blood. These receptors were taken from a woman aged 18-29 years with Graves' hyperthyroidism. Each CDR3 is given with its conserved first and last residue. A D gene is named only where the DNA matches it firmly. The size entry is marked missing in some rows and otherwise reads once, few, many or a size class.

TRBD2	TRBV15	many	TRBJ2-3	CATSRSASGSNTDTQYF	TGTGCCACCAGCAGGTCGGCTAGCGGGTCGAACACAGATACGCAGTATTTT
-	TRBV2	many	TRBJ1-5	CASSTGTENQPQHF	TGTGCCAGCAGTACTGGGACGGAGAATCAGCCCCAGCATTTT
-	TRBV30	many	TRBJ1-1	CAWSTRHPEAFF	TGTGCCTGGAGTACCCGACATCCTGAAGCTTTCTTT
-	TRBV6-1	many	TRBJ2-7	CASSPPGGKNEQYF	TGTGCCAGCAGTCCCCCAGGAGGAAAGAACGAGCAGTACTTC
-	TRBV12-3/TRBV12-4	many	TRBJ2-2	CASSRGGSTGELFF	TGTGCCAGCAGCAGGGGAGGAAGCACCGGGGAGCTGTTTTTT
-	TRBV29-1	-	TRBJ1-1	CSVQQGGTEAFF	TGCAGCGTACAACAGGGTGGCACTGAAGCTTTCTTT
-	TRBV2	few	TRBJ2-7	CAISDDDQYF	TGTGCCATCAGTGACGACGATCAGTACTTC
TRBD1	TRBV6-5	many	TRBJ1-3	CASSYTGAGNTIYF	TGTGCCAGCAGTTACACAGGGGCTGGAAACACCATATATTTT
TRBD1	TRBV6-1	many	TRBJ1-5	CASSPGGRGQPQHF	TGTGCCAGCAGCCCAGGGGGACGGGGACAGCCCCAGCATTTT
-	TRBV6-5	many	TRBJ2-5	CASSYRGGPRETQYF	TGTGCCAGCAGTTACAGGGGGGGGCCTAGGGAGACCCAGTACTTC
-	TRBV19	-	TRBJ1-3	CATGTPKRRDTIYF	TGTGCCACCGGGACCCCGAAACGACGAGACACCATATATTTT
TRBD2	TRBV6-4	many	TRBJ2-7	CASRPTSGGRSSYEQYF	TGTGCCAGCAGGCCGACTAGCGGGGGCCGTAGCTCCTACGAGCAGTACTTC
-	TRBV7-2	many	TRBJ2-7	CASSLAYTVTYEQYF	TGTGCCAGCAGCTTAGCGTATACAGTTACCTACGAGCAGTACTTC
-	TRBV2	many	TRBJ1-1	CASTGGAEAFF	TGTGCCAGCACGGGGGGTGCTGAAGCTTTCTTT
TRBD2	TRBV7-3	many	TRBJ2-5	CASSLQYGGGETQYF	TGTGCCAGCAGCCTACAGTACGGGGGGGGAGAGACCCAGTACTTC
TRBD2	TRBV4-1	few	TRBJ2-5	CASSQSSSGRQETQYF	TGCGCCAGCAGCCAATCGTCTAGCGGTCGCCAAGAGACCCAGTACTTC
-	TRBV2	many	TRBJ1-2	CASIGETDYGYTF	TGTGCCAGCATAGGGGAAACAGACTATGGCTACACCTTC
-	TRBV10-3	many	TRBJ1-3	CAISEFPTASGNTIYF	TGTGCCATCAGTGAGTTTCCAACAGCCTCTGGAAACACCATATATTTT
-	TRBV10-3	many	TRBJ1-5	CAGGREGGQLQHF	TGTGCTGGGGGCAGGGAGGGAGGTCAGCTCCAGCATTTT